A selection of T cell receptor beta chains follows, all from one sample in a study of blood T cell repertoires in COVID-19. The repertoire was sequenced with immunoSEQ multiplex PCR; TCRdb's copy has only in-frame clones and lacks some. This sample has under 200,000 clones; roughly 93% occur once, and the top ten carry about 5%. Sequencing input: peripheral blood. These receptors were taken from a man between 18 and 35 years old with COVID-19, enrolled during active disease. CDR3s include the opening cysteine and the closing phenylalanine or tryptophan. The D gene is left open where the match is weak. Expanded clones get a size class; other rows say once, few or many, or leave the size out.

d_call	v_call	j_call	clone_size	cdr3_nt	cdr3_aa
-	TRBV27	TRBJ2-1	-	TGTGCCAGCAGTGAGACCCGGCGGACACCGTACAATGAGCAGTTCTTC	CASSETRRTPYNEQFF
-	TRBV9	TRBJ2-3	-	TGTGCCAGCAGCCTCCTAGCATCTAGCACAGATACGCAGTATTTT	CASSLLASSTDTQYF
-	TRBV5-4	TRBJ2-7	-	TGTGCCAGCAGCACACAAACGACCTACGAGCAGTACTTC	CASSTQTTYEQYF
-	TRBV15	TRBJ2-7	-	TGTGCCACCAGCAGAGATCCAGACTACGAGCAGTACTTC	CATSRDPDYEQYF
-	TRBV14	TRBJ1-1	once	TGTGCCAGCAGCCAAGCAGGAAACACTGAAGCTTTCTTT	CASSQAGNTEAFF
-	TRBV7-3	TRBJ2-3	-	TGTGCCAGCAGCCCCATAGGGGCCAGTGGATCCACAGATACGCAGTATTTT	CASSPIGASGSTDTQYF
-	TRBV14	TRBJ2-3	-	TGTGCCAGCAGCCGGAGGCTTGCGGGAGATACGCAGTATTTT	CASSRRLAGDTQYF
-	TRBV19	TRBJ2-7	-	TGTGCCAGTAGTGCCCCGGGAGCGACACCCGGGCAGTACTTC	CASSAPGATPGQYF
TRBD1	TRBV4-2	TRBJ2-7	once	TGTGCCAGCAGCCAACAGGACAGGAAATACGAGCAGTACTTC	CASSQQDRKYEQYF
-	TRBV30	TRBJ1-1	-	TGTGCCTGGAGCGGGATGGGGAACACTGAAGCTTTCTTT	CAWSGMGNTEAFF
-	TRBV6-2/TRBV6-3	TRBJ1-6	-	TGTGCCAGCAGTTACAAAATGGGAGAGGCGAATTCACCCCTCCACTTT	CASSYKMGEANSPLHF
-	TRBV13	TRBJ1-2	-	TGTGCCAGCAGCTTCTCGAACTATGGCTACACCTTC	CASSFSNYGYTF
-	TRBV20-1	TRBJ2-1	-	TGCAGTCCTGACTTAATGAATGAGCAGTTCTTC	CSPDLMNEQFF
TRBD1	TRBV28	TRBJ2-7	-	TGTGCCAGCAGTGCCTCCCTCCCGGGGACAGATTACGAGCAGTACTTC	CASSASLPGTDYEQYF
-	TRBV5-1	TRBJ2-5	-	TGCGCCAGCAGCTTGGCCTCAGAGACCCAGTACTTC	CASSLASETQYF
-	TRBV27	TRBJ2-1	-	TGTGCCAGCAGTTTAGGGACTTACAATGAGCAGTTCTTC	CASSLGTYNEQFF
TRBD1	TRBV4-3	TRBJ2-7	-	TGCGCCAGCAGCGCGGGACAGGGGGGGTACGAGCAGTACTTC	CASSAGQGGYEQYF
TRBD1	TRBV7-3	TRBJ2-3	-	TGTGCCAGCAGCTCGCCGGGACAGGGGAATACGCAGTATTTT	CASSSPGQGNTQYF
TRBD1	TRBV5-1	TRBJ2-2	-	TGCGCCAGCAGCTTGGGAGGACAGGGACGGACCGGGGAGCTGTTTTTT	CASSLGGQGRTGELFF
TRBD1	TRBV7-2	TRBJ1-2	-	TGTGCCAGCAGCTTAGAGACAGGGGTCTATGGCTACACCTTC	CASSLETGVYGYTF
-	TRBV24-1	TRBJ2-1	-	TGTGCCACCTCAAAAGGCGGTTCCCCGAACAATGAGCAGTTCTTC	CATSKGGSPNNEQFF
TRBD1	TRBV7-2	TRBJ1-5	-	TGTGCCAGCAGCTTAGGAGGGGGCCATCAGCCCCAGCATTTT	CASSLGGGHQPQHF
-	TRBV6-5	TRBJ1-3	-	TGTGCCAGCATGGCAGGGGCCGGAAACACCATATATTTT	CASMAGAGNTIYF
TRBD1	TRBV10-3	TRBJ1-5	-	TGTGCCATCAGTGAGTCGATGGCAGGGGGCAGCAATCAGCCCCAGCATTTT	CAISESMAGGSNQPQHF
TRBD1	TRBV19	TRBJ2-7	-	TGTGCCAGTAGTATAGTCATCAGGACAGGGTACACCTACGAGCAGTACTTC	CASSIVIRTGYTYEQYF
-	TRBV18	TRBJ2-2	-	TGTGCCAGCTCACCCACTTCAGGCCCTGGCGGGGAGCTGTTTTTT	CASSPTSGPGGELFF
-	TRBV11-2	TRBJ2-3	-	TGTGCCAGCAGCTTAGATTTACAGATCGCGCAGTATTTT	CASSLDLQIAQYF
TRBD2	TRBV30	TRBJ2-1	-	TGTGCCTGTTCCCCTGAAGGAGCGGGATCCCACAATGAGCAGTTCTTC	CACSPEGAGSHNEQFF
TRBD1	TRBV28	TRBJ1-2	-	TGTGCCAGCAGTTTATGGGCCCAGGGGGCGAACTATGGCTACACCTTC	CASSLWAQGANYGYTF
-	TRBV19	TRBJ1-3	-	TGTGCCAGTAGTCCCGCTGGAAACACCATATATTTT	CASSPAGNTIYF
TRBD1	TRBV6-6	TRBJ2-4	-	TGTGCCAGCAGTTACGGGGCTCCGGGACAGGGAACGTACTTC	CASSYGAPGQGTYF
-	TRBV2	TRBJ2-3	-	TGTGCCAGCAGTGAAGGGCAGGGTAGGGGAGATACGCAGTATTTT	CASSEGQGRGDTQYF
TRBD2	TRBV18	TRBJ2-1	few	TGTGCCAGCTCACCAGGGCGCGGGGGGTCCTACAATGAGCAGTTCTTC	CASSPGRGGSYNEQFF
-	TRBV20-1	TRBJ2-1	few	TGCAGTGCCCGTCCCTACAATGAGCAGTTCTTC	CSARPYNEQFF
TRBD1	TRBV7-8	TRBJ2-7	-	TGTGCCAGCAGCCCTTTACAGGGGGTTGGGCTGTACGAGCAGTACTTC	CASSPLQGVGLYEQYF
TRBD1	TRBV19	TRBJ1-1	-	TGTGCCAGTAGTATGCGGGACAGGGGATGGGCCAACGCTGAAGCTTTCTTT	CASSMRDRGWANAEAFF
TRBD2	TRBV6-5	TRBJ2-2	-	TGTGCCAGCACGGGCGGGAGGGCCCCCGGGGAGCTGTTTTTT	CASTGGRAPGELFF
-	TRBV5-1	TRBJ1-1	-	TGCGCCAGCAGCTTGGATCGGAGTGTGGACACTGAAGCTTTCTTT	CASSLDRSVDTEAFF
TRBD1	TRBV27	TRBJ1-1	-	TGTGCCAGCAGTATGGGGACAGGGAGGATGACTGAAGCTTTCTTT	CASSMGTGRMTEAFF
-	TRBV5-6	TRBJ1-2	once	TGTGCCAGCAGTTTAGAACGAAATTACGGCTACACCTTC	CASSLERNYGYTF
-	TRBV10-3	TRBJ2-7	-	TGTGCCATCATGGGGGGACCTTCCTACGAGCAGTACTTC	CAIMGGPSYEQYF
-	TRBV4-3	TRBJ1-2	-	TGCGCCAGCAGCCAGAGATATGGCTACACCTTC	CASSQRYGYTF
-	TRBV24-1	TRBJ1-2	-	TGTGCCACCAGTGACCTCGACAGGAGCTATGGCTACACCTTC	CATSDLDRSYGYTF
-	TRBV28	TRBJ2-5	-	TGTGCCAGCAGTACGTGGGTGGGGGGACAAGAGACCCAGTACTTC	CASSTWVGGQETQYF
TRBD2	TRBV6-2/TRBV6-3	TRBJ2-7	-	TGTGCCAGCAGTGCGGCGGGAGCGCGTATGTACGAGCAGTACTTC	CASSAAGARMYEQYF
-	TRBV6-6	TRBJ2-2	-	TGTGCCAGCAGTTCGACAGGTTTGAACACCGGGGAGCTGTTTTTT	CASSSTGLNTGELFF
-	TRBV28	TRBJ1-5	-	TGTGCCAGCAGTTTGGGGGCAGGGTATCAGCCCCAGCATTTT	CASSLGAGYQPQHF
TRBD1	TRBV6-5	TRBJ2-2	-	TGTGCCAGCACAACCGGGACAGGGGGCGGGGGGGAGCTGTTTTTT	CASTTGTGGGGELFF
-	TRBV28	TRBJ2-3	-	TGTGCCAGCAGTTTGCAACTGCGAGATACGCAGTATTTT	CASSLQLRDTQYF
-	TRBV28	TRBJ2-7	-	TGTGCCAGCAGTTTTCTCGGGGTAAATAGAGACGAGCAGTACTTC	CASSFLGVNRDEQYF
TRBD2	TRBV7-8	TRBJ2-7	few	TGTGCCAGCAAGGGGCTAGCGGGGTCCTACGAGCAGTACTTC	CASKGLAGSYEQYF
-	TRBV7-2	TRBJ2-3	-	TGTGCCAGCAGCTTAGAACGGGATACGCAGTATTTT	CASSLERDTQYF